The rows below give T cell receptor beta chains drawn from one sample of a study of cytomegalovirus exposure and HLA in healthy donors. Profiled with immunoSEQ multiplex PCR; TCRdb holds only in-frame clones, not every one. The table shows roughly 100,000 clones, with 69% occurring only once. Specimen: PBMCs. All receptors come from a man aged 25-45 years in good health and CMV-seronegative. Each CDR3 is given with its conserved first and last residue. A D gene is named only where the DNA matches it firmly. Size is stated for part of the rows, as once, few or many counts, or as a class when the clone is expanded.

CDR3 length	clone size	V gene	J gene	D gene	CDR3 protein	CDR3 DNA
16	.	TRBV4-1	TRBJ2-5	.	CASSQDDGGLKETQYF	TGCGCCAGCAGCCAAGACGATGGGGGACTGAAAGAGACCCAGTACTTC
15	.	TRBV2	TRBJ2-5	TRBD2	CASTGLVVKEETQYF	TGTGCCAGCACGGGACTAGTCGTTAAAGAAGAGACCCAGTACTTC
16	.	TRBV7-9	TRBJ2-1	TRBD1	CASSSGTGSSYNEQFF	TGTGCCAGCAGCTCCGGGACAGGAAGCTCCTACAATGAGCAGTTCTTC
15	.	TRBV28	TRBJ2-7	TRBD2	CASRRTSGRIYEQYF	TGTGCCAGCAGGAGGACTAGCGGGAGGATTTACGAGCAGTACTTC
13	few	TRBV10-3	TRBJ2-3	.	CAIQGPNTDTQYF	TGTGCCATCCAGGGTCCGAACACAGATACGCAGTATTTT
13	.	TRBV2	TRBJ1-1	TRBD1	CASSWTGNTEAFF	TGTGCCAGCTCGTGGACAGGGAACACTGAAGCTTTCTTT
12	.	TRBV29-1	TRBJ2-5	TRBD2	CSVEDSGRTQYF	TGCAGCGTTGAAGATAGCGGGAGAACCCAGTACTTC
16	few	TRBV7-8	TRBJ2-7	TRBD2	CASSSRLGAGADEQYF	TGTGCCAGCAGCTCCCGGTTAGGAGCGGGAGCCGACGAGCAGTACTTC
16	.	TRBV27	TRBJ2-7	TRBD2	CATASGLTVSSYEQYF	TGTGCCACCGCTAGCGGGCTAACCGTTAGCTCCTACGAGCAGTACTTC
16	once	TRBV4-2	TRBJ2-3	TRBD2	CASKGTSGIGSDTQYF	TGTGCCAGCAAGGGTACTAGCGGGATAGGGTCAGATACGCAGTATTTT
14	.	TRBV29-1	TRBJ2-3	TRBD2	CSVAGGSSTDTQYF	TGCAGCGTTGCGGGCGGGAGTAGCACAGATACGCAGTATTTT
14	.	TRBV28	TRBJ2-4	.	CASSSGVAKNSQYF	TGTGCCAGCAGTTCGGGAGTAGCCAAAAACAGTCAGTACTTC
14	once	TRBV28	TRBJ2-5	.	CASSPAGASLTQYF	TGTGCCAGCAGTCCGGCAGGGGCCTCTTTGACCCAGTACTTC
15	once	TRBV19	TRBJ2-3	TRBD2	CASSQLAGVTDTQYF	TGTGCCAGTAGCCAACTAGCGGGAGTGACAGATACGCAGTATTTT
15	few	TRBV7-2	TRBJ1-2	TRBD1	CASSIPGQGSRGYTF	TGTGCCAGCAGCATTCCGGGACAGGGGTCTCGTGGCTACACCTTC
15	.	TRBV19	TRBJ2-7	TRBD1	CASSLQTGASYEQYF	TGTGCCAGTAGTCTCCAGACAGGGGCCTCCTACGAGCAGTACTTC
13	few	TRBV7-9	TRBJ1-1	TRBD1	CASSLVQGAHAFF	TGTGCCAGCAGCTTGGTACAGGGGGCACATGCTTTCTTT
20	.	TRBV28	TRBJ2-1	TRBD2	CASNTLTGTSGRASYNEQFF	TGTGCCAGCAATACCCTTACCGGGACTAGCGGGAGGGCCTCCTACAATGAGCAGTTCTTC
13	few	TRBV6-6	TRBJ2-7	.	CASRTSGSHEQYF	TGTGCCAGCAGAACCAGCGGAAGCCACGAGCAGTACTTC
12	few	TRBV27	TRBJ1-6	.	CASSIPRSPLHF	TGTGCCAGCAGCATCCCGAGGTCACCCCTCCACTTT
15	few	TRBV11-2	TRBJ2-5	.	CASSPQLALQETQYF	TGTGCCAGCAGCCCCCAACTAGCCCTACAAGAGACCCAGTACTTC
14	.	TRBV11-3	TRBJ1-4	.	CASSFGTLNEKLFF	TGTGCCAGCAGCTTCGGGACACTGAATGAAAAACTGTTTTTT